These 22 T cell receptor beta chains were all obtained from the same sample, sequenced in a study of blood T cell repertoires in COVID-19. The protocol was immunoSEQ multiplex PCR, while the TCRdb copy is restricted to in-frame clones and leaves out a portion. Of about 380,000 clones listed, 85% are singletons. Material for sequencing was peripheral blood. These receptors originate from a woman under 30 with acute or convalescent COVID-19.

V and J are TRBV5-6 and TRBJ1-5; 8 positions agree with TRBD1. With 4 bases clipped from V and 11 bases from J, the junction kept 14 bases outside the gene matches. The germline gives CDR1 SGHDT, CDR2 YYEEEE. This CDR3 has 15 amino acids. The CDR3 sequence is CASSQGTGSELSQHF. CDR3 bases: TGTGCCAGCAGCCAAGGGACAGGATCCGAGTTGTCCCAGCATTTT.

V usage is TRBV24-1 and J usage is TRBJ1-1; D is perhaps TRBD1 (5 bases). Germline values: CDR1 KGHDR, CDR2 SFDVKD. There are 13 residues in the CDR3. Deletions cut 10 bases from V and 8 bases from J, with 19 bases between. The CDR3 region is CATRSRAGSEAFF. CDR3 bases: TGTGCCACAAGAAGCAGGGCGGGATCCGAAGCTTTCTTT.

V usage is TRBV19 and J usage is TRBJ1-2, with D uncertain. Germline V lookup: CDR1 LNHDA, CDR2 SQIVND (reference sequence). This CDR3 has 14 amino acids. V was cut by 5 bases and J by 8 bases, with 18 bases left in between. The CDR3: CASSPASSYSGYTF. The CDR3 region has the DNA TGTGCCAGTAGTCCCGCGTCCTCGTACTCGGGCTACACCTTC.

This chain links TRBV28 with TRBJ1-2; perhaps TRBD1 as D (5 bases). Germline loops: CDR1 MDHEN, CDR2 SYDVKM. This CDR3 has 13 amino acids. Deletions cut 1 base from V and 5 bases from J, with 8 bases between. The CDR3 reads CASSLYRLYGYTF. The CDR3 bases are TGTGCCAGCAGTTTATACAGGTTGTATGGCTACACCTTC.

The CDR3 loop reads CASSPPGVVLQPQHF. CDR3 nucleotide sequence: TGTGCCAGCAGCCCACCGGGGGTGGTTCTCCAGCCCCAGCATTTT. V is TRBV11-2 and J is TRBJ1-5; tentative D call: TRBD1 (5 bases). The V and J ends lost 5 bases and 7 bases respectively, with 18 bases between them. This CDR3 spans 15 amino acids. CDR1 is SGHAT, CDR2 FQNNGV, per germline.

This clone has a handful of counts. The chain recombines TRBV7-8 with TRBJ2-1; 7 bases map to TRBD2. The CDR3 is 17 residues long. After removal of 0 bases from V and 3 bases from J, the junction contained 8 bases not matched to a gene. Germline CDR1 reads SGHVS; CDR2 reads FQNEAQ. DNA for the CDR3: TGTGCCAGCAGCTTAGCGAACCCGGGACTAAACTACAATGAGCAGTTCTTC. It specifies CASSLANPGLNYNEQFF.

This sequence joins TRBV6-4 and TRBJ2-2, with D maybe TRBD1 (6 bases). Trimming cost V 4 bases and J 1 base, with 7 bases left between them. The CDR3 extends over 14 amino acids. Germline values: CDR1 MRHNA, CDR2 SNTAGT. CDR3 DNA sequence: TGTGCCAGCAGTGGGGGACAGAACACCGGGGAGCTGTTTTTT. Residues: CASSGGQNTGELFF.

V and J are TRBV28 and TRBJ1-5; D is uncertain. Germline CDR1 is MDHEN and CDR2 is SYDVKM. This CDR3 spans 14 amino acids. The V gene lost 6 bases and the J gene lost 0 bases, with 9 bases spanning the gap. This CDR3 reads CASRREYSNQPQHF. The CDR3 DNA sequence: TGTGCCAGCAGACGGGAGTATAGCAATCAGCCCCAGCATTTT. The full variable domain, in which reference TRBV28 and TRBJ1-5 provide the parts outside the CDR3, is DVKVTQSSRYLVKRTGEKVFLECVQDMDHENMFWYRQDPGLGLRLIYFSYDVKMKEKGDIPEGYSVSREKKERFSLILESASTNQTSMYLCASRREYSNQPQHFGDGTRLSIL.

The chain recombines TRBV30 with TRBJ1-2; weak D call: TRBD1 (5 bases). V lost 3 bases, J lost 3 bases, and 11 bases lay in between. Germline CDR1 and CDR2: GTSNPN and SVGIG (reference sequence). CDR3 size: 13 residues. The CDR3 here is CAWSPGAHYGYTF. DNA for the CDR3: TGTGCCTGGAGCCCTGGGGCCCACTATGGCTACACCTTC.

This rearrangement joins TRBV9 to TRBJ1-3, with 7 bases matching TRBD1. Germline values: CDR1 SGDLS, CDR2 YYNGEE. The CDR3 length is 16 residues. Unmatched junction bases numbered 11, after V lost 0 bases and J lost 8 bases. The CDR3 DNA follows: TGTGCCAGCAGCGTAGCCTCCGACAGGGATAGAGACACCATATATTTT. It specifies CASSVASDRDRDTIYF.

The rearrangement joins TRBV5-4 to TRBJ2-2; D possibly corresponds to TRBD1 (5 bases). The CDR3 consists of 15 residues. V was trimmed by 2 bases and J by 4 bases, leaving 12 bases between them. The germline gives CDR1 SGHNT, CDR2 YYREEE (reference sequence). CDR3 DNA sequence: TGTGCCAGCAGCTTAGACAGTTTGAGCACCGGGGAGCTGTTTTTT. Amino acid sequence: CASSLDSLSTGELFF.

V gene TRBV5-1 combines with J gene TRBJ1-1; D is unresolved. This CDR3 region has 15 residues. V was clipped by 0 bases and J by 0 bases, with 9 bases between them. The germline V gene encodes CDR1 SGHRS and CDR2 YFSETQ. The CDR3 protein is CASSLGVGVNTEAFF. The CDR3 DNA is TGCGCCAGCAGCTTGGGGGTGGGCGTGAACACTGAAGCTTTCTTT.

This rearrangement joins TRBV28 to TRBJ1-6; a weak D match, TRBD1 (5 bases). The germline V gene has CDR1 MDHEN and CDR2 SYDVKM. The CDR3 sequence is 18 residues long. V lost 7 bases and J lost 0, with 19 bases in between. The CDR3 reads CASTLDIASFSYNSPLHF. The CDR3 nucleotides read TGTGCCAGCACCCTGGACATAGCTTCCTTCTCCTATAATTCACCCCTCCACTTT.

The V and J genes are TRBV5-1 and TRBJ2-1; no clear D gene. The germline V and J ends were trimmed by 0 bases and 6 bases, with 13 bases remaining between them. In germline, CDR1 is SGHRS, CDR2 YFSETQ. The length of the CDR3 is 15 residues. The CDR3 is CASSLVAYTSNEQFF. The DNA of the CDR3 is TGCGCCAGCAGCTTGGTAGCATACACAAGCAATGAGCAGTTCTTC.

The chain employs TRBV19 and TRBJ1-1; possibly TRBD1 for D (5 bases). V dropped 4 bases and J dropped 9 bases, with 15 bases sitting between them. Germline V gene lookup returns CDR1 LNHDA and CDR2 SQIVND (reference sequence). CDR3 size: 13 residues. CDR3 sequence (DNA): TGTGCCAGTAGTACCTCCAGGGCCATGCAAGCTTTCTTT. It encodes CASSTSRAMQAFF.

This clone was seen many times. The chain joins TRBV28 to TRBJ2-7; 11 positions agree with TRBD1. The V gene's germline CDR1 is MDHEN and CDR2 SYDVKM. Unmatched junction bases numbered 18, after V lost 7 bases and J lost 7 bases. The CDR3 extends over 17 amino acids. CDR3 in DNA: TGTGCCAGCACCCTTTTTCACCGAGGACAGGGGGCGCCTGAGCAGTACTTC. This sequence encodes CASTLFHRGQGAPEQYF.

V gene TRBV4-2 combines with J gene TRBJ2-7, with D possibly matching TRBD1 (7 bases). Trimming removed 0 bases at V and 7 bases at J, with 16 bases between. Germline CDR1 is LGHNA and CDR2 is YNFKEQ. CDR3 size: 15 residues. Written as DNA, the CDR3 is TGTGCCAGCAGCCAAGATGCAGGGGGGAGGTGGGAGCAGTACTTC. Its translation is CASSQDAGGRWEQYF.

This clone was seen only once. The V gene is TRBV3-1 (or the pseudogene TRBV3-2), the J gene TRBJ2-2, with 12 bases lining up with TRBD2. Unmatched junction bases numbered 5, after V lost 3 bases and J lost 6 bases. The length of the CDR3 is 16 residues. CDR1 and CDR2 (germline): LGHDT, YNNKEL (reference sequence). CDR3 region: CASSQRLAGESGELFF. CDR3 in DNA: TGTGCCAGCAGCCAGAGACTAGCGGGGGAATCCGGGGAGCTGTTTTTT.

The CDR3 DNA is TGCGCCAGCAGCTTGGGTGGGGAGGGGCAGTACTTC. Translated: CASSLGGEGQYF. The chain employs TRBV5-1 and TRBJ2-7; TRBD2 matches at 7 bases. V lost 0 bases, J lost 9 bases, and 3 bases stayed unmatched. In germline, CDR1 is SGHRS, CDR2 YFSETQ. The CDR3 runs to 12 residues.

The chain has TRBV5-1 and TRBJ2-7; 8 bases are a match to TRBD1. Trimming took 1 base from V and 2 from J; bases not matched to a gene: 5. Germline V gives CDR1 SGHRS, CDR2 YFSETQ. The CDR3 has 15 amino acids. This chain's CDR3 is CASSLTGGQAYEQYF. CDR3 DNA: TGCGCCAGCAGCTTGACAGGGGGTCAAGCCTACGAGCAGTACTTC.

This clone has a single count. The chain links TRBV7-9 to TRBJ1-6; TRBD1 agrees at 10 bases. The CDR3 runs to 16 residues. Germline trimming cut 8 bases from V and 9 bases from J; bases unmatched to any gene: 13. In germline, CDR1 is SEHNR, CDR2 FQNEAQ (reference sequence). The CDR3 DNA reads as TGTGCCAGCGCCGGGACAGGGGTGTTCGTTAGTTCACCCCTCCACTTT. Its translation: CASAGTGVFVSSPLHF. The full variable domain, completed using reference TRBV7-9 and TRBJ1-6, is DTGVSQNPRHKITKRGQNVTFRCDPISEHNRLYWYRQTLGQGPEFLTYFQNEAQLEKSRLLSDRFSAERPKGSFSTLEIQRTEQGDSAMYLCASAGTGVFVSSPLHFGNGTRLTVT.

The chain joins TRBV9 to TRBJ1-1; D gene uncertain. This CDR3 has 16 amino acids. The V end was cut by 2 bases, the J end by 5 bases, with 19 bases between. In germline, CDR1 is SGDLS, CDR2 YYNGEE. The CDR3 region has the DNA TGTGCCAGCAGCGTTGACCCCGGGAGGGTAGAAACTGAAGCTTTCTTT. It is translated as CASSVDPGRVETEAFF.